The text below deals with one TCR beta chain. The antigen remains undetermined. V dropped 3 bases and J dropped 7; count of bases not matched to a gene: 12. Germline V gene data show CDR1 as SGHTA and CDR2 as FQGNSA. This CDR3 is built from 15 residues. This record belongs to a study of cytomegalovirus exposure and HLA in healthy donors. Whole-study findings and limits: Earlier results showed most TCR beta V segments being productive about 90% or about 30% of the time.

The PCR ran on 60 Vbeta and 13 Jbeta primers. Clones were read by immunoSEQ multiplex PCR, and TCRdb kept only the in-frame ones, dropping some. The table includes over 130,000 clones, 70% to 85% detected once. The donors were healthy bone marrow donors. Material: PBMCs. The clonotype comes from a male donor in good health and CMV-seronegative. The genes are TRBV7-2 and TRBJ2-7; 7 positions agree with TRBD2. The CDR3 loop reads CASSLVAGVLGEQYF. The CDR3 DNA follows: TGTGCCAGCAGCTTGGTCGCGGGGGTATTAGGGGAGCAGTACTTC.